These 26 T cell receptor beta chains came from one sample sequenced in a study of human T cells and chemical hapten exposure. Regarding time point: pre-sensitization, week 0. Sample treatment: therapeutic diphenylcyclopropenone sensitization with weekly scalp DPC. TCRdb recomputed calls from the RACE reads with MiXCR, one row per CDR3 protein. The sample contains around 380,000 distinct CDR3 sequences, 5% to 6.5% of which appear only once. This sample comprised whole blood, obtained in connection with sensitization to the hapten diphenylcyclopropenone (DPC). The receptor set was obtained from a woman under 30 with alopecia areata. Some clones in this sample may be carry-over from other donors' samples.

There are a few counts of this clonotype. This chain uses TRBV5-6 with TRBJ2-6; weak D call: TRBD1 (5 bases). Germline V gene data show CDR1 as SGHDT and CDR2 as YYEEEE. Trimming left V 4 bases short and J 1 base short, with 12 bases between. This CDR3 is built from 16 residues. The CDR3 sequence is CASSPTPGSGANVLTF. CDR3 bases: TGTGCCAGCAGCCCCACGCCAGGGTCTGGGGCCAACGTCCTGACTTTC.

This rearrangement joins TRBV29-1 to TRBJ2-5, with 7 bases fitting TRBD1. The CDR3 sequence is 12 residues long. Germline assignment: CDR1 SQVTM and CDR2 ANQGSEA. Trimming cost V 5 bases and J 4 bases; bases outside gene matches: 4. In DNA form, the CDR3 reads TGCAGCGTTAAAGGGGGCGGAGAGACCCAGTACTTC. Its translation is CSVKGGGETQYF.

This clonotype was seen many times. The chain joins TRBV29-1 to TRBJ1-5; possible D gene TRBD1, 6 bases. CDR3 length: 13 amino acids. Germline V gives CDR1 SQVTM, CDR2 ANQGSEA. The ends were cut back, 6 bases at V and 3 bases at J, with 12 bases in the middle. The CDR3 is CSVRDNFNQPQHF. The CDR3 DNA is TGCAGCGTCCGGGACAACTTCAATCAGCCCCAGCATTTT.

This clonotype was seen only a few times. V is TRBV7-2 and J is TRBJ2-2; D remains ambiguous. CDR1 and CDR2 (germline): SGHTA, FQGNSA. This CDR3 has 13 residues. With 5 bases removed from V and 2 bases from J, the gap between germline ends came to 6 bases. CDR3 in amino acids: CASSQLNTGELFF. The CDR3 DNA reads TGTGCCAGCAGCCAACTTAACACCGGGGAGCTGTTTTTT.

This clonotype turned up a few times. V and J are TRBV10-3 and TRBJ1-5, with a possible D match to TRBD1 (5 bases). The V end was cut by 0 bases, the J end by 2 bases, with 11 bases between. Germline CDR1 and CDR2: ENHRY and SYGVKD. The CDR3 has 16 amino acids. The CDR3 DNA reads as TGTGCCATCAGTGAGTCTAGGGCCAGGGGCAATCAGCCCCAGCATTTT. It codes for CAISESRARGNQPQHF.

This clonotype was detected a few times. The genes are TRBV20-1 and TRBJ1-1; D not resolved. Trimming pared 4 bases from V and 1 base from J, leaving 10 bases between. The CDR3 is 13 amino acids. From germline, CDR1 is DFQATT and CDR2 SNEGSKA (reference sequence). In DNA, the CDR3 is TGCAGTGCTACGTCATGGACGAACACTGAAGCTTTCTTT. Translating gives CSATSWTNTEAFF.

This clonotype was seen more than once but under ten times. V gene TRBV12-3 or TRBV12-4 combines with J gene TRBJ1-1; D may be TRBD1 (6 bases). This CDR3 is 15 amino acids long. Trimming removed 6 bases from V and 4 bases from J, with 18 bases in between. The CDR3 DNA follows: TGTGCCAGCAGCCAGATAAGCTTAGGGGGCACTGAAGCTTTCTTT. This gives the protein CASSQISLGGTEAFF.

This clonotype was picked up many times. The chain combines TRBV7-2 with TRBJ1-5; no reliable D call. The CDR3 runs to 13 residues. Trimming cost V 5 bases and J 7 bases, with 12 bases left between them. Germline V gene data show CDR1 as SGHTA and CDR2 as FQGNSA. CDR3: CASSPYARQPQHF. CDR3 nucleotide sequence: TGTGCCAGCAGCCCCTATGCGAGACAGCCCCAGCATTTT.

This clonotype was observed a handful of times. The chain uses TRBV29-1 and TRBJ2-6; D uncertain. Trimming shortened V by 1 base and J by 0 bases, and 7 bases separated the two germline ends. This CDR3 contains 15 residues. CDR1 SQVTM and CDR2 ANQGSEA come from the germline V gene. CDR3: CSVEASRSGANVLTF. In DNA form, the CDR3 reads TGCAGCGTTGAAGCGAGTCGCTCTGGGGCCAACGTCCTGACTTTC.

This clonotype was recorded a few times. This chain joins TRBV7-6 and TRBJ1-5; 7 bases are a match to TRBD1. The V gene's germline CDR1 is SGHVS and CDR2 FNYEAQ. The CDR3 runs to 14 residues. J was trimmed by 2 bases and V by 5 bases; bases with no gene match: 3. The CDR3 DNA reads as TGTGCCAGCAGCGCCGACAGGGGCAATCAGCCCCAGCATTTT. Encoded protein: CASSADRGNQPQHF. Drawing the rest from reference TRBV7-6 and TRBJ1-5, the complete variable domain is GAGVSQSPRYKVTKRGQDVALRCDPISGHVSLYWYRQALGQGPEFLTYFNYEAQQDKSGLPNDRFSAERPEGSISTLTIQRTEQRDSAMYRCASSADRGNQPQHFGDGTRLSIL.

The rearrangement links TRBV11-3 to TRBJ2-1; 10 bases are shared with TRBD2. This CDR3 comprises 15 residues. V was clipped by 4 bases and J by 5 bases; unmatched bases: 5. Germline CDR1 reads SGHNT; CDR2 reads YENEEA. CDR3 sequence (DNA): TGTGCCAGCAGCTCCGGACTAGCGGTTAACAATGAGCAGTTCTTC. It yields the protein CASSSGLAVNNEQFF.

This clonotype came up a few times. The V gene is TRBV5-1, the J gene TRBJ2-3; no firm D call. V lost 0 bases to trimming and J lost 4 bases, with 9 bases between them. CDR1 SGHRS and CDR2 YFSETQ come from the germline V gene. The CDR3 runs to 14 residues. The CDR3 sequence is CASSLGQWADTQYF. DNA for the CDR3: TGCGCCAGCAGCTTGGGGCAGTGGGCAGATACGCAGTATTTT.

This clonotype appeared a few times. V and J are TRBV24-1 and TRBJ2-1, with unresolved D. Trimming shortened V by 6 bases and J by 5 bases, and 13 bases separated the two germline ends. The CDR3 consists of 14 residues. Germline V gene data show CDR1 as KGHDR and CDR2 as SFDVKD. In DNA form, the CDR3 reads TGTGCCACCAGTCAAGCAGGATGGAACAATGAGCAGTTCTTC. Translating it yields CATSQAGWNNEQFF.

This clonotype was recorded many times. The chain links TRBV11-2 to TRBJ1-2; maybe TRBD1 (5 bases). Germline lookup yields CDR1 SGHAT and CDR2 FQNNGV. Trimming took 1 base from V and 5 from J, leaving 14 bases between them. The CDR3 consists of 15 residues. The CDR3, as DNA: TGTGCCAGCAGCTTAGCCCTACGACAGCAGTATGGCTACACCTTC. It specifies CASSLALRQQYGYTF.

In its sample, this clonotype was seen a few times. The chain couples TRBV4-3 to TRBJ2-1, with 8 positions matching TRBD2. The trim removed 4 bases at V and 5 bases at J, leaving 4 bases unmatched. The CDR3 is 14 amino acids. Per germline, CDR1 LGHNA and CDR2 YSLEER. The CDR3 sequence: CASSLTSGDNEQFF. CDR3 bases: TGCGCCAGCAGCCTAACTAGCGGCGACAATGAGCAGTTCTTC.

The table lists this clonotype with a few counts. The chain couples TRBV4-3 to TRBJ1-6; tentative D call: TRBD1 (6 bases). The CDR3 is 14 residues long. V dropped 1 base and J dropped 11 bases, with 12 bases sitting between them. The germline gives CDR1 LGHNA, CDR2 YSLEER. CDR3 in amino acids: CASSQGAGATPLHF. DNA of the CDR3: TGCGCCAGCAGCCAAGGGGCAGGGGCAACACCCCTCCACTTT.

This clonotype was detected many times. The rearrangement links TRBV7-6 to TRBJ2-6; no definite D call. The CDR3 length is 18 residues. Germline V CDR1 and CDR2: SGHVS, FNYEAQ. V was cut by 1 base and J by 0 bases, with 13 bases left in between. The CDR3 sequence: CASSLEVSHSSGANVLTF. CDR3 nucleotide sequence: TGTGCCAGCAGCTTAGAAGTCAGTCACTCCTCTGGGGCCAACGTCCTGACTTTC.

This clonotype was picked up a small number of times. The chain combines TRBV6-6 with TRBJ1-1, with unresolved D. The CDR3 has 14 amino acids. Trimming removed 2 bases at V and 3 bases at J, with 10 bases between. Germline values: CDR1 MNHNY, CDR2 SVGAGI (reference sequence). CDR3 DNA sequence: TGTGCCAGCAGTTACAGGATGGGGTACACTGAAGCTTTCTTT. It encodes CASSYRMGYTEAFF.

This clonotype was seen at least ten times. The chain employs TRBV6-1 and TRBJ2-6; 7 nucleotides match TRBD2. J lost 11 bases, V lost 0 bases, and 7 bases had no gene match. Germline assignment: CDR1 MNHNS and CDR2 SASEGT. The CDR3 length is 15 residues. The CDR3 DNA reads TGTGCCAGCAGTGAAGCGCTTCGGGGAGGGTACGTCCTGACTTTC. Its translation is CASSEALRGGYVLTF.

This chain links TRBV12-3 or TRBV12-4 with TRBJ2-3; D not resolved. V lost 5 bases and J lost 0, with 12 bases in between. The CDR3 runs to 15 residues. In nucleotides, the CDR3 is TGTGCCAGCAGTCCGAACTGGATTAGCACAGATACGCAGTATTTT. Its translation: CASSPNWISTDTQYF.

This clonotype was counted a few times. The CDR3 bases are TGTGCCAGCAGCTTAGCTAGATCTGGGGCGCATGGCTACACCTTC. It codes for CASSLARSGAHGYTF. The chain has TRBV7-2 and TRBJ1-2; TRBD1 is a possible D gene (5 bases). The CDR3 contains 15 residues. Germline V gene data show CDR1 as SGHTA and CDR2 as FQGNSA. Trimming took off 0 bases at V and 6 bases at J, with 14 bases between the two ends.

This clonotype was recorded at least ten times. The rearrangement links TRBV12-3 or TRBV12-4 to TRBJ2-3, with 8 nucleotides matching TRBD1. V dropped 6 bases and J dropped 5; count of bases not matched to a gene: 4. CDR3 length: 13 residues. DNA for the CDR3: TGTGCCAGCAGCCCAGGGGGCGTAGATACGCAGTATTTT. Translation gives CASSPGGVDTQYF.

A few counts support this clonotype. The V call is TRBV6-2 or TRBV6-3, the J call TRBJ1-1; D call uncertain. There are 15 residues in the CDR3. With 8 bases removed from V and 1 base from J, the gap between germline ends came to 17 bases. The germline V gene encodes CDR1 MNHEY and CDR2 SVGEGT. The CDR3 DNA sequence: TGTGCCAGCTCAATCCCAGGCTTTAGGAACACTGAAGCTTTCTTT. It encodes CASSIPGFRNTEAFF.

This clonotype was found many times. The J gene is TRBJ2-2, the V gene TRBV4-3; 8 bases are shared with TRBD2. CDR3 size: 17 residues. The germline CDR1 and CDR2 sequences are LGHNA and YSLEER. V shed 0 bases and J 5 bases; nucleotides not matched to a gene: 8. CDR3 protein: CASSQDRGTSRTGELFF. The CDR3 region has the DNA TGCGCCAGCAGCCAAGATCGTGGGACTAGTAGGACCGGGGAGCTGTTTTTT.

This clonotype showed up many times. The chain joins TRBV6-2 or TRBV6-3 to TRBJ2-4; possible D gene TRBD1, 5 bases. V lost 2 bases and J lost 15, with 14 bases in between. Germline loops: CDR1 MNHEY, CDR2 SVGEGT. The CDR3 runs to 12 residues. The CDR3 nucleotides are TGTGCCAGCAGTTACAAAGGACATACGACGTACTTC. This codes for CASSYKGHTTYF.

The table lists this clonotype with a few counts. The V gene is TRBV12-3 or TRBV12-4, the J gene TRBJ1-6; 7 bases align to TRBD1. The ends lost 4 bases at V and 14 bases at J; junction bases unmatched: 8. CDR3 length equals 13 residues. CDR3 sequence reads: CASSSGTAKTLHF. The CDR3 bases are TGTGCCAGCAGTTCAGGGACAGCCAAGACCCTCCACTTT.